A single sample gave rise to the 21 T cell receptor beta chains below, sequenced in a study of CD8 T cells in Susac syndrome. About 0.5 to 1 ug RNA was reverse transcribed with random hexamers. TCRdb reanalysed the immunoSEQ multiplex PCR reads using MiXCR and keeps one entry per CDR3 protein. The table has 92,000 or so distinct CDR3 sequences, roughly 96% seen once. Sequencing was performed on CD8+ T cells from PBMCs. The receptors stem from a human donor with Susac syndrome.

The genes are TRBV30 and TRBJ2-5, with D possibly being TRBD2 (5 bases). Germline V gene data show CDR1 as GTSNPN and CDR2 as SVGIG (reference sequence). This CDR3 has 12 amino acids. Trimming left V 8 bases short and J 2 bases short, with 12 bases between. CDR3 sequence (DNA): TGTGCCGCGTTTGGAGGACAAGAGACCCAGTACTTC. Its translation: CAAFGGQETQYF.

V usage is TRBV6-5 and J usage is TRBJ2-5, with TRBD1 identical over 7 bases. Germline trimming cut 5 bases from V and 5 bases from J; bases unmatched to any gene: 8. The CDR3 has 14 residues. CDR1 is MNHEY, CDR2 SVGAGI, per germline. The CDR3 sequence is CASSRQGEGETQYF. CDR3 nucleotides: TGTGCCAGCAGTCGACAGGGCGAGGGGGAGACCCAGTACTTC.

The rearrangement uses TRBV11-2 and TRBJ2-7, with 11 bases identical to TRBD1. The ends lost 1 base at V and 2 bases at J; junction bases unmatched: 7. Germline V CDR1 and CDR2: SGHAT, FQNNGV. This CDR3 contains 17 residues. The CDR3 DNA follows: TGTGCCAGCAGCTTAGTACCTCGGGACAGGGGGACCTACGAGCAGTACTTC. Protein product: CASSLVPRDRGTYEQYF.

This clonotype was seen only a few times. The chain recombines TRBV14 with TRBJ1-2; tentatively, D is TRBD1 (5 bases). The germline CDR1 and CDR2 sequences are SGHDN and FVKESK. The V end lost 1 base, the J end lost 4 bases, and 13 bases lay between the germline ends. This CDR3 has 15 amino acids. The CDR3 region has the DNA TGTGCCAGCAGCCAAGGGCGGTGGGGGACCTATGGCTACACCTTC. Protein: CASSQGRWGTYGYTF.

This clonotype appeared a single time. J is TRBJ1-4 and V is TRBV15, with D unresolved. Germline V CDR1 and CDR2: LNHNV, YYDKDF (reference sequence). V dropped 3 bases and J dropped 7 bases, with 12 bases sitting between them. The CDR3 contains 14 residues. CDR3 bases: TGTGCCACCAGCAGGGCGAATGCGGGTGAAAAACTGTTTTTT. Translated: CATSRANAGEKLFF.

The CDR3 loop reads CATSDSRAGGKEQFF. The CDR3 DNA is TGTGCCACCAGTGATTCAAGGGCAGGGGGCAAAGAGCAGTTCTTC. The chain uses TRBV24-1 and TRBJ2-1; 8 bases are a match to TRBD1. Germline CDR1 reads KGHDR; CDR2 reads SFDVKD. The CDR3 covers 15 residues. The trim removed 2 bases at V and 10 bases at J, leaving 9 bases unmatched.

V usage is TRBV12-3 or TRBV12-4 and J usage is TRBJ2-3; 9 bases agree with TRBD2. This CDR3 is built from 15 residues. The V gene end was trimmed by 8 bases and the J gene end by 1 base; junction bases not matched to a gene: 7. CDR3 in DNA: TGTGCCAGCCTCAGGGCTAGCGGGGGCACAGATACGCAGTATTTT. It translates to CASLRASGGTDTQYF.

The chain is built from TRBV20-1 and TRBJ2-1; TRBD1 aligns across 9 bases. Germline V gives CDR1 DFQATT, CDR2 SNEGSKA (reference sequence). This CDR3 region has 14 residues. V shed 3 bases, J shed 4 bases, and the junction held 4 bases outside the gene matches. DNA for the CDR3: TGCAGTGCTAGCCCCGGGACAGGGTACAATGAGCAGTTCTTC. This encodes CSASPGTGYNEQFF.

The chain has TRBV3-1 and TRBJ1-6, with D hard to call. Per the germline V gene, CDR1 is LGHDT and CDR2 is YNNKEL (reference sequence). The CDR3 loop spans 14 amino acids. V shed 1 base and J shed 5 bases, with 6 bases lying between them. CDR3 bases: TGTGCCAGCAGCCAAGGCGGAAATAATTCACCCCTCCACTTT. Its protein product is CASSQGGNNSPLHF.

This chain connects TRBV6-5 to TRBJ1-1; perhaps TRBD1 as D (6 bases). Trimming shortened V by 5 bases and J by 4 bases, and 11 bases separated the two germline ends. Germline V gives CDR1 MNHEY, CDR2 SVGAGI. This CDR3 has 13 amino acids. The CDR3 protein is CASSARGITEAFF. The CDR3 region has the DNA TGTGCCAGCAGTGCCAGGGGAATCACTGAAGCTTTCTTT.

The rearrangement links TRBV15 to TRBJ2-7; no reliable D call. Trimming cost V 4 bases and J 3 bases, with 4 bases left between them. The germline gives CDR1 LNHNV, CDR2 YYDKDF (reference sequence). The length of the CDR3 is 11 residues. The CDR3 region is CATSKDYEQYF. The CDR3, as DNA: TGTGCCACCAGCAAAGACTACGAGCAGTACTTC.

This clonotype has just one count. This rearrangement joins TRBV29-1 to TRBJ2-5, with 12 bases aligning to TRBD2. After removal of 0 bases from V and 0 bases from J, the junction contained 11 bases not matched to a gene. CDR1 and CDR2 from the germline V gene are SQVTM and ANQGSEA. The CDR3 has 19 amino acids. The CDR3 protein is CSVEDHTSGGSSYQETQYF. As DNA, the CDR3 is TGCAGCGTTGAAGACCATACTAGCGGGGGGTCCTCGTACCAAGAGACCCAGTACTTC. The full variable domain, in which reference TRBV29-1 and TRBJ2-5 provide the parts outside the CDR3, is SAVISQKPSRDICQRGTSLTIQCQVDSQVTMMFWYRQQPGQSLTLIATANQGSEATYESGFVIDKFPISRPNLTFSTLTVSNMSPEDSSIYLCSVEDHTSGGSSYQETQYFGPGTRLLVL.

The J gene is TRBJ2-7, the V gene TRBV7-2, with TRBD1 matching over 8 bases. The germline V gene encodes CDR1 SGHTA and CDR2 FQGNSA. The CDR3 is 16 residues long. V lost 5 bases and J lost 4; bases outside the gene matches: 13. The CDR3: CASSPRTGRDPYEQYF. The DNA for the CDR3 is TGTGCCAGCAGCCCCCGGACAGGGCGCGATCCTTACGAGCAGTACTTC.

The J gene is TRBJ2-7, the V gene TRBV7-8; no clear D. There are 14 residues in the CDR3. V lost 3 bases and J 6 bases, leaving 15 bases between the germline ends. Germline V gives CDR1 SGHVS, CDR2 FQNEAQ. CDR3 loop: CASSLWSLLGEQYF. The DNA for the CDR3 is TGTGCCAGCAGCTTGTGGAGTCTACTCGGCGAGCAGTACTTC.

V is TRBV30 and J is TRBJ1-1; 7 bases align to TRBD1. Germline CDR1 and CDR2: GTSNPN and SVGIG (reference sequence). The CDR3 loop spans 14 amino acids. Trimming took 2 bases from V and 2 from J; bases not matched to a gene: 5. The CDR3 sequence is CAWSRSGGNTEAFF. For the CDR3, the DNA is TGTGCCTGGAGTCGTTCAGGGGGTAACACTGAAGCTTTCTTT.

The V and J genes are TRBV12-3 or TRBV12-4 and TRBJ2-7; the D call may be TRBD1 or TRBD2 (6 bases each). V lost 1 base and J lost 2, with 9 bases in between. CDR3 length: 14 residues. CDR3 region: CASSLEEGAYEQYF. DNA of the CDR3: TGTGCCAGCAGTTTAGAGGAGGGGGCCTACGAGCAGTACTTC.

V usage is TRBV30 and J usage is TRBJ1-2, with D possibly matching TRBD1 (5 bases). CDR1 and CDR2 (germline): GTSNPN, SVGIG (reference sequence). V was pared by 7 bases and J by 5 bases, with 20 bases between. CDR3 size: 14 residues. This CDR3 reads CASQDGGGVYGYTF. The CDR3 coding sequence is TGTGCCTCCCAAGACGGGGGGGGTGTGTATGGCTACACCTTC.

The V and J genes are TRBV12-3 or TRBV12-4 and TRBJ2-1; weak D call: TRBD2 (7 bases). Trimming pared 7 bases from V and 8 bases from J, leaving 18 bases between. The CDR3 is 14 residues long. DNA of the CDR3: TGTGCCAGCATCAGAGGCGGGGGCCCGGATGAGCAGTTCTTC. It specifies CASIRGGGPDEQFF.

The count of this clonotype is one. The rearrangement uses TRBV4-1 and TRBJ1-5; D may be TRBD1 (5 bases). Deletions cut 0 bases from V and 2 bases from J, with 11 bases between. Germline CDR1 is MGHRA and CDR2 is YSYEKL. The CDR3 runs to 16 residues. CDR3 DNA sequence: TGCGCCAGCAGCCAAGAGGGGGTTAAGGGCAATCAGCCCCAGCATTTT. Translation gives CASSQEGVKGNQPQHF.

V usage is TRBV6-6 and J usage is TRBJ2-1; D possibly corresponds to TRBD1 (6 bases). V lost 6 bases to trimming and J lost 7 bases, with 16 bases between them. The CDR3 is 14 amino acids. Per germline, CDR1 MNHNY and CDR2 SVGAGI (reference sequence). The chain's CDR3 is CASRPTATGNEQFF. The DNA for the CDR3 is TGTGCCAGCAGGCCTACCGCTACAGGGAATGAGCAGTTCTTC.

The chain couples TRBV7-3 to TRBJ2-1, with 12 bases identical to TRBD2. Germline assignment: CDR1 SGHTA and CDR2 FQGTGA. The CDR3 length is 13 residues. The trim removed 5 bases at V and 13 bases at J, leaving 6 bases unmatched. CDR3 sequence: CASSAGLAGSQFF. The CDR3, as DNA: TGTGCCAGCAGCGCTGGACTAGCGGGAAGTCAGTTCTTC.